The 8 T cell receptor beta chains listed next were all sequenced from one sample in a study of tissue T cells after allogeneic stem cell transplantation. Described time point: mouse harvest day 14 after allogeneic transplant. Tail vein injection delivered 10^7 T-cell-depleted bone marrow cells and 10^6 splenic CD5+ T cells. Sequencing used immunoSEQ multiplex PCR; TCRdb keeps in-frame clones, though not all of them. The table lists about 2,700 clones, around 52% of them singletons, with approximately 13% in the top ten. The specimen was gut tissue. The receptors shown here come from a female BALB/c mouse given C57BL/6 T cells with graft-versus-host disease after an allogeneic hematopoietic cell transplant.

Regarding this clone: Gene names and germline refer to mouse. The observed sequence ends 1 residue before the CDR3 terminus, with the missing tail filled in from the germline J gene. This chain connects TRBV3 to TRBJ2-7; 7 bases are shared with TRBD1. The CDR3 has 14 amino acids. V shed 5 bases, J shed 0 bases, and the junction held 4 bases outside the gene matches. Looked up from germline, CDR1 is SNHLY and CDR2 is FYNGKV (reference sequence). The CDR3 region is CASSPRQGSYEQYF. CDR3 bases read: TGTGCCAGCAGCCCCCGACAGGGCTCCTATGAACAGTAC.

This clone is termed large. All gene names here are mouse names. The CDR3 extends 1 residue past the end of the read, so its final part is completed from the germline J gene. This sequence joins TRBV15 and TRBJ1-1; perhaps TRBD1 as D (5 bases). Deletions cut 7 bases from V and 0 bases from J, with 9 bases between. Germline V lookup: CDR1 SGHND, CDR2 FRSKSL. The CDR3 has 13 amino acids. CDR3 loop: CASIGTANTEVFF. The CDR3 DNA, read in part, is TGTGCCAGCATCGGGACGGCAAACACAGAAGTCTTC. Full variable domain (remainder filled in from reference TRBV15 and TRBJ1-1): DAGVTQTPRHEVAEKGQTIILKCEPVSGHNDLFWYRQTKIQGLELLSYFRSKSLMEDGGAFKDRFKAEMLNSSFSTLKIQPTEPKDSAVYLCASIGTANTEVFFGKGTRLTVV.

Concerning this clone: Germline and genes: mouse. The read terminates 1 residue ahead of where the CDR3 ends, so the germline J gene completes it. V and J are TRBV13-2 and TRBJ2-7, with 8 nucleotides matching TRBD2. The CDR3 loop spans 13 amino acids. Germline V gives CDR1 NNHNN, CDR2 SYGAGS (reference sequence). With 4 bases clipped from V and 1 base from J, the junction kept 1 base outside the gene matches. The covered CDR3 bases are TGTGCCAGCGGTCGACTGGGGTCCTATGAACAGTAC. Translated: CASGRLGSYEQY. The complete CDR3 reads CASGRLGSYEQYF.

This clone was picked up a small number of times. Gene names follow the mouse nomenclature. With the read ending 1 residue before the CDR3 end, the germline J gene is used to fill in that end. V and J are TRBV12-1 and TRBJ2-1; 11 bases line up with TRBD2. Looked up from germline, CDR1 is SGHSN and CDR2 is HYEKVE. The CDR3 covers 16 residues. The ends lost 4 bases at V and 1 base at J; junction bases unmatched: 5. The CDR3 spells CASSPDWGANYAEQFF. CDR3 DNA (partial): TGTGCCAGCTCCCCGGACTGGGGGGCCAACTATGCTGAGCAGTTC.

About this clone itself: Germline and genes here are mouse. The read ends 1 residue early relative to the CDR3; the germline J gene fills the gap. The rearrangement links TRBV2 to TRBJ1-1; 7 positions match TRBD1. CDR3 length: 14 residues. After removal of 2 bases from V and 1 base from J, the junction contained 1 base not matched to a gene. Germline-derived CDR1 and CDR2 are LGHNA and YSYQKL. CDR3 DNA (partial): TGTGCCAGCAGCCAACAGGGGGGGAACACAGAAGTCTTC. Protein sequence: CASSQQGGNTEVF. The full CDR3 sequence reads CASSQQGGNTEVFF.

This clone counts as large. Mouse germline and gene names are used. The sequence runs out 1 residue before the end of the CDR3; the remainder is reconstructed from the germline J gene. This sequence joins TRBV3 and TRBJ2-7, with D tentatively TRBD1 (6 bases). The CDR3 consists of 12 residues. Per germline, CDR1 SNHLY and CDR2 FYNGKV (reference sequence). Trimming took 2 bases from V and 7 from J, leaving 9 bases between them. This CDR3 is CASSLQGWEQYF. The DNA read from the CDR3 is TGTGCCAGCAGCTTACAGGGGTGGGAACAGTAC.

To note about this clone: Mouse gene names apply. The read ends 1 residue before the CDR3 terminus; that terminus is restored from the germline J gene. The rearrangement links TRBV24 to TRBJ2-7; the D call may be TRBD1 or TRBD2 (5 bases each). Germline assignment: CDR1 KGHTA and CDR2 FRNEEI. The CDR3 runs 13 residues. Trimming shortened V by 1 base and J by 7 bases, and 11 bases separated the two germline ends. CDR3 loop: CASSLSVGREQYF. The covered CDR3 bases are TGTGCCAGCAGTCTGTCGGTGGGGCGGGAACAGTAC.

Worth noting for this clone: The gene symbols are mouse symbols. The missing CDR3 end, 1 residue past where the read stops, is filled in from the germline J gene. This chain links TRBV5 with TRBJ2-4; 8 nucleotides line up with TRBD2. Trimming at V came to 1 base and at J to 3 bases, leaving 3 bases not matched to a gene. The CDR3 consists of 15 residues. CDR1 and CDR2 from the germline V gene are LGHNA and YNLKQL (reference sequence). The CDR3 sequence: CASSQVGGRQNTLYF. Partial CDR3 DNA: TGTGCCAGCAGCCAAGTGGGGGGGAGACAAAACACCTTGTAC.